The TCR beta chain under discussion was sequenced for a study of Graves' ophthalmopathy and Graves' hyperthyroidism. The V end was cut by 3 bases, the J end by 2 bases, with 11 bases between. The CDR3 extends over 14 amino acids. Germline loops: CDR1 SGHRS, CDR2 YFSETQ. RNA transcripts provided the template for amplifying TCR beta CDR3 regions. The first round was an RT-PCR with HTBI primers, and the second round was a multiplex PCR. TCRdb called the multiplex PCR reads again in MiXCR, with one record for every CDR3 protein. The sample lists 200,000 to 300,000 distinct CDR3 sequences, around 50% occurring once.

The receptor comes from an adult man with Graves' ophthalmopathy. The specimen sequenced was peripheral blood. V and J are TRBV5-1 and TRBJ1-1, with no clear D. CDR3 sequence: CASSYMDANTEAFF. The CDR3 DNA follows: TGCGCCAGCAGCTATATGGACGCCAACACTGAAGCTTTCTTT.